These T cell receptor beta chains were read from a single sample in a study of radiotherapy plus CTLA-4 blockade in lung cancer. Here immunoSEQ multiplex PCR was the method, and the copy in TCRdb shows in-frame clones only, minus some. The sample includes some 64,000 clones, around 76% seen only once; the top ten take around a sixth. The sample was peripheral blood, taken from a patient treated with radiotherapy plus ipilimumab. All receptors come from a human donor with non-small cell lung cancer whose response to radiotherapy plus ipilimumab could not be evaluated. Some clones in this sample may be carry-over from other donors' samples. Each CDR3 is given with its conserved first and last residue. Only some rows state a clone size, as once, few, many or a class for expanded clones.

v_gene	j_gene	abundance	CDR3aa
TRBV5-1	TRBJ2-7	few	CASSLGQGAYEQYF
TRBV28	TRBJ1-2	NA	CASSWQGAKNGYTF
TRBV5-1	TRBJ2-7	NA	CASSPDRVHEQYF
TRBV6-1	TRBJ1-1	once	CASTRTGPLNTEAFF
TRBV7-9	TRBJ2-2	NA	CALTGRATGELFF
TRBV7-9	TRBJ2-5	NA	CASSFTEETQYF
TRBV6-5	TRBJ2-1	NA	CASSYLGGAPYNEQFF
TRBV19	TRBJ2-7	NA	CASRASPNAYEQYF
TRBV2	TRBJ1-4	NA	CASSERGAVEKLFF
TRBV5-4	TRBJ1-1	NA	CASSLEAGDLTEAFF
TRBV19	TRBJ1-2	NA	CASSLPPPGRGYTF
TRBV5-1	TRBJ2-1	NA	CASSTGTSPFNEQFF
TRBV28	TRBJ1-5	NA	CASSPRGSSNQPQHF
TRBV5-4	TRBJ1-1	NA	CASSKGTPGGNTEAFF
TRBV4-2	TRBJ1-1	few	CASSLRADPGEAFF
TRBV2	TRBJ2-7	NA	CASSIGGPYLYEQYF
TRBV10-1	TRBJ1-1	few	CASQGGSEAFF
TRBV18	TRBJ2-2	NA	CASSPGTGAYGRQNTGELFF